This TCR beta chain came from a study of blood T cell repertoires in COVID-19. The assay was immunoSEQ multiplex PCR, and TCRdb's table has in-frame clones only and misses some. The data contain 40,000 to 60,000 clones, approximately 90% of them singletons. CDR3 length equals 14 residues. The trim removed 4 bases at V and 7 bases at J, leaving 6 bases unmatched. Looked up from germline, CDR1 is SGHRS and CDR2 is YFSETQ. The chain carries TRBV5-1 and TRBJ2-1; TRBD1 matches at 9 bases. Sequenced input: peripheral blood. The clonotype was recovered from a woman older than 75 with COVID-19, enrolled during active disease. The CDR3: CASSPGGTGNEQFF. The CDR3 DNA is TGCGCCAGCAGCCCAGGAGGGACAGGGAATGAGCAGTTCTTC.